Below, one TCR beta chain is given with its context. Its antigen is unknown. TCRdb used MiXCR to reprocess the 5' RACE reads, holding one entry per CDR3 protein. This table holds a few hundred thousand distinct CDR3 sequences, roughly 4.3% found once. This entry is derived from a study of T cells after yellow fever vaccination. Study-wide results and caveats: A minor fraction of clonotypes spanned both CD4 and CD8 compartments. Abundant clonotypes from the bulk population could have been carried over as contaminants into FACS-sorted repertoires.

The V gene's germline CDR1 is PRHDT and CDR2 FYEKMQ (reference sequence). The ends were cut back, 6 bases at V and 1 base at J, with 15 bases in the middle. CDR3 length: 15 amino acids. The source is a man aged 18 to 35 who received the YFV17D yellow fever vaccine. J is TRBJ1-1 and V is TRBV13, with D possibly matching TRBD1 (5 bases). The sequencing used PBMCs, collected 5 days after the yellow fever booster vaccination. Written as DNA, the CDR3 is TGTGCCAGCAGGGTGGCGACAGCCCGGAACACTGAAGCTTTCTTT. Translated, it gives CASRVATARNTEAFF.